The 20 T cell receptor beta chains below all came from one sample that was sequenced in a study of blood T cell repertoires in COVID-19 (dated by TCRdb to 2018 to 2021). The library was obtained by the immunoSEQ multiplex PCR assay. TCRdb took over this immuneACCESS table, retaining in-frame rearrangements with V and J assigned. Such tables are incomplete; in checked studies, under half of the missing clones stem from an unresolved V gene, and the remainder is unexplained. Recorded for this sample are roughly 200,000 clones; approximately 85% of them occurred a single time. The ten largest make up more than 3% of the sample. Sequencing used peripheral blood. The receptors stem from a man aged 55 to 70 with acute or convalescent COVID-19.

The chain joins TRBV11-2 to TRBJ2-7; 12 nucleotides align to TRBD2. There are 19 residues in the CDR3. Trimming removed 5 bases from V and 3 bases from J; junction bases left unmatched: 17. Per germline, CDR1 SGHAT and CDR2 FQNNGV. The CDR3 bases are TGTGCCAGCAGCCGAAGGACTAGCGGGAAGGGTACGTTAGGCTACGAGCAGTACTTC. This gives the protein CASSRRTSGKGTLGYEQYF.

The rearrangement links TRBV7-3 to TRBJ2-1; TRBD2 matches 13 bases. From germline, CDR1 is SGHTA and CDR2 FQGTGA. J lost 8 bases, V lost 4 bases, and 5 bases had no gene match. The CDR3 is made up of 15 amino acids. In DNA form, the CDR3 reads TGTGCCAGCAGCTCGGGACTAGCGGGACTCTATGAGCAGTTCTTC. Protein sequence: CASSSGLAGLYEQFF.

The chain employs TRBV28 and TRBJ2-1, with D possibly matching TRBD1 (6 bases). The CDR3 has 15 amino acids. Trimming took off 2 bases at V and 6 bases at J, with 14 bases between the two ends. The germline V gene has CDR1 MDHEN and CDR2 SYDVKM. DNA of the CDR3: TGTGCCAGCAGTTTACCCTCCCAGACAGGCAATGAGCAGTTCTTC. It is translated as CASSLPSQTGNEQFF.

The J gene is TRBJ2-1, the V gene TRBV7-2; the match to TRBD1 covers 7 bases. The CDR3 is 14 amino acids. Germline V gene lookup returns CDR1 SGHTA and CDR2 FQGNSA. Trimming took 1 base from V and 7 from J; bases not matched to a gene: 4. For the CDR3, the DNA is TGTGCCAGCAGCTTAGACAGGGGCGGGAATGAGCAGTTCTTC. Translation gives CASSLDRGGNEQFF.

The chain uses TRBV24-1 and TRBJ2-5; weak D call: TRBD1 (5 bases). Germline CDR1 KGHDR, CDR2 SFDVKD. This CDR3 has 15 residues. Trimming left V 7 bases short and J 5 bases short, with 19 bases between. Here the CDR3 reads CATSTAQGPGETQYF. The CDR3 coding sequence is TGTGCCACCAGCACCGCCCAGGGTCCCGGGGAGACCCAGTACTTC.

The V call is TRBV7-9, the J call TRBJ2-7; 10 bases line up with TRBD1. The CDR3 extends over 14 amino acids. CDR1 and CDR2 from the germline V gene are SEHNR and FQNEAQ (reference sequence). Trimming at V came to 4 bases and at J to 3 bases, leaving 3 bases not matched to a gene. The CDR3 region is CASSSTGGGYEQYF. The CDR3 nucleotides read TGTGCCAGCAGCTCGACAGGGGGCGGCTACGAGCAGTACTTC.

About this clone itself: One junction end does not reproduce the germline sequence, and a read error may be involved. The chain is built from TRBV7-7 and TRBJ2-7; possible D gene TRBD1, 6 bases. CDR1 and CDR2 (germline): SSHAT, FNYEAQ (reference sequence). The CDR3 sequence is 17 residues long. This chain's CDR3 is CASSLGQSRGLSYEQYF. The CDR3 bases are TGTGCTAGCAGCTTAGGACAGAGCCGTGGGCTGTCCTACGAGCAGTACTTC. Complete variable domain (other parts from reference TRBV7-7 and TRBJ2-7): GAGVSQSPRYKVTKRGQDVTLRCDPISSHATLYWYQQALGQGPEFLTYFNYEAQPDKSGLPSDRFSAERPEGSISTLTIQRTEQRDSAMYRCASSLGQSRGLSYEQYFGPGTRLTVT.

The chain recombines TRBV2 with TRBJ2-1, with D possibly TRBD1 on 5 matching bases. The length of the CDR3 is 15 residues. Germline V gene sequence: CDR1 SNHLY, CDR2 FYNNEI. V gave up 6 bases and J gave up 4 bases, with 16 bases separating them. The chain's CDR3 is CASRSQGRVYNEQFF. For the CDR3, the DNA is TGTGCCAGCAGATCTCAGGGCCGCGTTTACAATGAGCAGTTCTTC.

This clone occurred once. This chain uses TRBV7-3 with TRBJ2-6; perhaps TRBD1 as D (6 bases). Germline V CDR1 and CDR2: SGHTA, FQGTGA. CDR3 length equals 17 residues. V shed 4 bases and J shed 2 bases, with 15 bases lying between them. CDR3 sequence: CASSSPLNRAGANVLTF. In DNA form, the CDR3 reads TGTGCCAGCAGCTCGCCCCTCAACAGGGCTGGGGCCAACGTCCTGACTTTC.

V usage is TRBV19 and J usage is TRBJ2-1; perhaps TRBD2 as D (5 bases). V shed 1 base and J shed 8 bases, with 18 bases lying between them. The CDR3 covers 16 residues. Germline lookup yields CDR1 LNHDA and CDR2 SQIVND (reference sequence). The CDR3, as DNA: TGTGCCAGTAGTATAGTAACGGGATCCATGAGGGATGAGCAGTTCTTC. This sequence encodes CASSIVTGSMRDEQFF.

This rearrangement joins TRBV3-1 (or the pseudogene TRBV3-2) to TRBJ2-2, with a weak D call TRBD1 (6 bases). Trimming left V 4 bases short and J 3 bases short, with 9 bases between. This CDR3 contains 14 residues. Germline CDR1 and CDR2: LGHDT and YNNKEL (reference sequence). CDR3 residues: CASSRGHYTGELFF. The CDR3, as DNA: TGTGCCAGCAGCCGGGGACACTACACCGGGGAGCTGTTTTTT.

This clone appeared once. This chain uses TRBV3-1 (or the pseudogene TRBV3-2) with TRBJ2-7, with 8 bases that match TRBD2. This CDR3 spans 14 amino acids. CDR1 is LGHDT, CDR2 YNNKEL, per germline (reference sequence). After removal of 2 bases from V and 6 bases from J, the junction contained 6 bases not matched to a gene. This CDR3 reads CASSQSSGAPEQYF. For the CDR3, the DNA is TGTGCCAGCAGCCAAAGTAGCGGGGCCCCCGAGCAGTACTTC.

The chain recombines TRBV7-2 with TRBJ2-1; D might be TRBD2 (6 bases). Germline CDR1 reads SGHTA; CDR2 reads FQGNSA. The CDR3 covers 14 residues. V was clipped by 0 bases and J by 3 bases, with 6 bases between them. For the CDR3, the DNA is TGTGCCAGCAGCTTAGCGCGGGACTACAATGAGCAGTTCTTC. Its translation is CASSLARDYNEQFF.

The chain has TRBV7-3 and TRBJ2-1; 10 bases match TRBD2. The junction had 4 bases not matched to a gene; V was cut back by 2 bases and J by 6 bases. The CDR3 contains 15 residues. Germline V gene data show CDR1 as SGHTA and CDR2 as FQGTGA. The CDR3 DNA is TGTGCCAGCAGCTTAGAAGCGGGAGGGCGCAATGAGCAGTTCTTC. Its translation is CASSLEAGGRNEQFF.

The CDR3 DNA is TGTGCCAGCTCACGGGCTCAGAGCACAGATACGCAGTATTTT. It translates to CASSRAQSTDTQYF. This chain links TRBV18 with TRBJ2-3; D unresolved. Germline CDR1 is KGHSH and CDR2 is LQKENI. The V gene lost 4 bases and the J gene lost 0 bases, with 8 bases spanning the gap. CDR3 length: 14 amino acids.

This clone was observed once. The CDR3 protein is CASSYRVYNEQFF. The CDR3 region has the DNA TGTGCCAGCAGTTACCGGGTGTACAATGAGCAGTTCTTC. The chain links TRBV6-5 to TRBJ2-1, with D unclear. Per the germline V gene, CDR1 is MNHEY and CDR2 is SVGAGI. The CDR3 is made up of 13 amino acids. Trimming took 2 bases from V and 4 from J, leaving 6 bases between them.

The rearrangement links TRBV9 to TRBJ2-5, with 8 nucleotides matching TRBD2. CDR3 length: 16 amino acids. V was clipped by 0 bases and J by 5 bases; unmatched bases: 9. The germline gives CDR1 SGDLS, CDR2 YYNGEE. As DNA, the CDR3 is TGTGCCAGCAGCGTAGGGGGGACTAGACTCCAGGAGACCCAGTACTTC. It encodes CASSVGGTRLQETQYF.

This rearrangement joins TRBV28 to TRBJ1-2; D is ambiguous. Trimming removed 6 bases from V and 8 bases from J, with 13 bases in between. CDR1 and CDR2 from the germline V gene are MDHEN and SYDVKM. The CDR3 is made up of 12 amino acids. CDR3 sequence: CASRFSGGGYTF. In DNA, the CDR3 is TGTGCCAGCAGGTTTTCAGGTGGAGGCTACACCTTC.

The chain is built from TRBV6-1 and TRBJ1-5, with 9 bases lining up with TRBD1. V gave up 3 bases and J gave up 2 bases; unmatched junction bases: 2. CDR3 length: 15 residues. Germline V CDR1 and CDR2: MNHNS, SASEGT. CDR3 loop: CASSEGQGGNQPQHF. CDR3 nucleotides: TGTGCCAGCAGTGAGGGACAGGGAGGCAATCAGCCCCAGCATTTT.

V usage is TRBV6-2 or TRBV6-3 and J usage is TRBJ1-4, with no clear D. Germline lookup yields CDR1 MNHEY and CDR2 SVGEGT. The CDR3 sequence is 18 residues long. The ends were cut back, 6 bases at V and 5 bases at J, with 25 bases in the middle. The CDR3 loop reads CASSPLSHPGSTNEKLFF. CDR3 DNA sequence: TGTGCCAGCAGCCCTCTTTCTCATCCGGGGAGTACGAATGAAAAACTGTTTTTT.